A selection of T cell receptor beta chains follows, all from one sample in a study of high-grade serous ovarian cancer treatment subgroups. Measured with immunoSEQ multiplex PCR; TCRdb has only the in-frame clones, and not every one. The table lists around 8,000 clones, roughly 66% of them singletons. Material: tumor tissue. These receptors were taken from a human donor with high-grade serous ovarian cancer. Each CDR3 is given with its conserved first and last residue. A D gene is named only where the DNA matches it firmly. Where a row states a size, it is once, few, many or the class of an expanded clone; other rows omit it.

>TRBD1|NA|TRBJ2-3|TRBV27
CASRETGTDTQYF
TGTGCCAGCAGGGAGACAGGGACAGATACGCAGTATTTT
>TRBD1|NA|TRBJ2-5|TRBV11-3
CASSLDRGSRETQYF
TGTGCCAGCAGCCTGGACAGGGGGTCGAGGGAGACCCAGTACTTC
>NA|NA|TRBJ2-1|TRBV5-1
CASTLAASSYNEQFF
TGCGCCAGCACGTTAGCGGCGAGCTCCTACAATGAGCAGTTCTTC
>NA|NA|TRBJ2-7|TRBV29-1
CSVEDSEQYF
TGCAGCGTTGAAGATTCCGAGCAGTACTTC
>NA|NA|TRBJ2-7|TRBV30
CAWSVRGNHEQYF
TGTGCCTGGAGTGTACGCGGGAACCACGAGCAGTACTTC
>NA|NA|TRBJ2-2|TRBV6-1
CASSDPGGRRGTGELFF
TGTGCCAGCAGTGACCCAGGGGGGCGACGGGGAACCGGGGAGCTGTTTTTT
>NA|NA|TRBJ2-2|TRBV7-2
CASSLQAQGTGELFF
TGTGCCAGCAGCTTACAGGCCCAGGGCACCGGGGAGCTGTTTTTT
>TRBD2|few|TRBJ2-1|TRBV19
CASSIGTSLNNEQFF
TGTGCCAGTAGTATCGGGACTAGCCTTAACAATGAGCAGTTCTTC
>TRBD2|few|TRBJ2-2|TRBV2
CASRGRANTGELFF
TGTGCCAGCAGAGGGAGGGCGAACACCGGGGAGCTGTTTTTT
>NA|few|TRBJ2-7|TRBV14
CASSQQLSYEQYF
TGTGCCAGCAGCCAACAGCTCTCCTACGAGCAGTACTTC
>NA|NA|TRBJ2-3|TRBV9
CASSPSWEETDTQYF
TGTGCCAGCAGCCCCTCTTGGGAGGAAACAGATACGCAGTATTTT
>NA|NA|TRBJ2-7|TRBV28
CASSRQGPYEQYF
TGTGCCAGCAGTAGGCAGGGGCCCTACGAGCAGTACTTC
>NA|NA|TRBJ1-1|TRBV25-1
CASGDPVVKTEAFF
TGTGCCAGTGGGGACCCAGTGGTGAAAACTGAAGCTTTCTTT
>NA|NA|TRBJ2-3|TRBV7-8
CASSSGLYYTDTQYF
TGTGCCAGCAGCTCAGGACTATATTACACAGATACGCAGTATTTT
>TRBD1|NA|TRBJ2-2|TRBV29-1
CSACRGLYTGELFF
TGCAGCGCCTGCAGGGGGCTGTACACCGGGGAGCTGTTTTTT
>TRBD2|once|TRBJ2-1|TRBV5-1
CASSSPGLAGKEQFF
TGCGCCAGCAGCTCTCCGGGACTAGCGGGGAAAGAGCAGTTCTTC
>NA|large|TRBJ2-1|TRBV15
CATSVNRDPSLNEQFF
TGTGCCACCAGCGTAAACCGGGACCCCTCGCTAAATGAGCAGTTCTTC
>NA|NA|TRBJ1-2|TRBV6-6
CASSYSQGLGGDGYTF
TGTGCCAGCAGTTACTCTCAGGGGTTGGGAGGGGATGGCTACACCTTC
>NA|few|TRBJ2-5|TRBV28
CASSVTAAQETQYF
TGTGCCAGCAGTGTAACTGCGGCTCAAGAGACCCAGTACTTC
>TRBD2|NA|TRBJ2-1|TRBV29-1
CSVGGTSGGTGQFF
TGCAGCGTCGGCGGGACTAGCGGGGGCACAGGGCAGTTCTTC
>NA|NA|TRBJ1-1|TRBV6-6
CASSYRLNTEAFF
TGTGCCAGCAGTTACCGGTTGAACACTGAAGCTTTCTTT
>TRBD2|NA|TRBJ2-1|TRBV5-1
CASSLAGGRGTSGSSYNEQFF
TGCGCCAGCAGCTTGGCCGGAGGACGTGGGACTAGCGGGAGTTCCTACAATGAGCAGTTCTTC
>NA|NA|TRBJ1-5|TRBV27
CASSQRLGEVQHF
TGTGCCAGCAGTCAACGACTGGGAGAGGTCCAGCATTTT
>TRBD1|NA|TRBJ2-7|TRBV7-2
CASSLSGTGTYEQYF
TGTGCCAGCAGCTTATCCGGGACAGGGACCTACGAGCAGTACTTC
>NA|once|TRBJ2-1|TRBV28
CASSLWGRGKVNEQFF
TGTGCCAGCAGTTTATGGGGCAGGGGAAAGGTCAATGAGCAGTTCTTC
>NA|NA|TRBJ2-1|TRBV28
CASSWQGQGEQFF
TGTGCCAGCAGTTGGCAGGGGCAGGGTGAGCAGTTCTTC